A selection of T cell receptor beta chains follows, all from one sample in a study of cytomegalovirus exposure and HLA in healthy donors. TCRdb's table, derived via immunoSEQ multiplex PCR, lists solely in-frame clones and lacks some. The data show fewer than 250,000 clones, with approximately 87% seen just once and roughly 5.5% held by the top ten. Sequenced material: PBMCs. The receptors were sampled from a young woman in good health and CMV-seronegative. Each CDR3 is given with its conserved first and last residue. Clone size is shown for a subset of rows, as once, few, many or a class of expanded clone.

v_call clone_size cdr3_aa
TRBV6-6 - CATPEEKLFF
TRBV7-3 - CASSSGQMNTEAFF
TRBV6-5 - CASASPQGEKLFF
TRBV9 - CASSVGTGGPMDIQYF
TRBV7-8 once CASSPTRGDHEQYF
TRBV5-6 - CASSSTSGKYQETQYF
TRBV5-1 - CASSLAGLAGDTDTQYF
TRBV18 - CASSPTWADSYNEQFF
TRBV6-1 - CAIMKAGGRYNEQFF
TRBV27 - CASSYGSRSYNEQFF
TRBV12-5 - CASGLVLGRQGNRAFF
TRBV5-1 - CASSLPGQGRNEQFF
TRBV2 - CASKPGTGPYEQYF
TRBV13 - CASSLSSGVKKTQYF
TRBV5-6 - CASTRENYGYTF
TRBV2 - CASSETRHGYTF
TRBV18 - CASSPTSGANVLTF
TRBV6-5 - CASRRLAVSTDTQYF
TRBV19 - CASSIGPGKAQDTQYF
TRBV18 - CASSPRGSLGDTEAFF
TRBV6-1 - CASSEYGQGEYEQYF
TRBV10-3 once CAISATGTSEEQYF
TRBV29-1 - CSVRGQGALDEQYF
TRBV5-4 - CASSDKGGRDYGYTF
TRBV29-1 - CSVEETKNTEAFF
TRBV5-1 - CASRVLHGPNNEQFF
TRBV19 - CASSGVRHYSGNTIYF
TRBV2 few CASSTTGAEAFF
TRBV6-5 - CASRSGTYYNSPLHF
TRBV5-8 - CASSRGPGQGPIQYQPQHF
TRBV9 few CASSAQTGTTDTQYF
TRBV28 - CASSLYSPTADHNEQFF
TRBV2 once CASSEGQGAFYEQFF